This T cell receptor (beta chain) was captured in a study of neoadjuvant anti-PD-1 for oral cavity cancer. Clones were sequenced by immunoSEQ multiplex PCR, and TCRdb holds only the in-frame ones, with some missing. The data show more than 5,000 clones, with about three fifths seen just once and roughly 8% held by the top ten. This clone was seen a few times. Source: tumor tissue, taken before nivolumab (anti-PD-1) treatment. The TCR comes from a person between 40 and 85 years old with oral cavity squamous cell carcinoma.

CDR3 DNA: TGTGCCAGCAGTGACTCGACTAGCGGGGGCACAGATACGCAGTATTTT. It codes for CASSDSTSGGTDTQYF. This chain joins TRBV6-4 and TRBJ2-3; 11 bases map to TRBD2. The germline V gene has CDR1 MRHNA and CDR2 SNTAGT. The CDR3 has 16 amino acids. The junction had 0 bases not matched to a gene; V was cut back by 0 bases and J by 1 base.